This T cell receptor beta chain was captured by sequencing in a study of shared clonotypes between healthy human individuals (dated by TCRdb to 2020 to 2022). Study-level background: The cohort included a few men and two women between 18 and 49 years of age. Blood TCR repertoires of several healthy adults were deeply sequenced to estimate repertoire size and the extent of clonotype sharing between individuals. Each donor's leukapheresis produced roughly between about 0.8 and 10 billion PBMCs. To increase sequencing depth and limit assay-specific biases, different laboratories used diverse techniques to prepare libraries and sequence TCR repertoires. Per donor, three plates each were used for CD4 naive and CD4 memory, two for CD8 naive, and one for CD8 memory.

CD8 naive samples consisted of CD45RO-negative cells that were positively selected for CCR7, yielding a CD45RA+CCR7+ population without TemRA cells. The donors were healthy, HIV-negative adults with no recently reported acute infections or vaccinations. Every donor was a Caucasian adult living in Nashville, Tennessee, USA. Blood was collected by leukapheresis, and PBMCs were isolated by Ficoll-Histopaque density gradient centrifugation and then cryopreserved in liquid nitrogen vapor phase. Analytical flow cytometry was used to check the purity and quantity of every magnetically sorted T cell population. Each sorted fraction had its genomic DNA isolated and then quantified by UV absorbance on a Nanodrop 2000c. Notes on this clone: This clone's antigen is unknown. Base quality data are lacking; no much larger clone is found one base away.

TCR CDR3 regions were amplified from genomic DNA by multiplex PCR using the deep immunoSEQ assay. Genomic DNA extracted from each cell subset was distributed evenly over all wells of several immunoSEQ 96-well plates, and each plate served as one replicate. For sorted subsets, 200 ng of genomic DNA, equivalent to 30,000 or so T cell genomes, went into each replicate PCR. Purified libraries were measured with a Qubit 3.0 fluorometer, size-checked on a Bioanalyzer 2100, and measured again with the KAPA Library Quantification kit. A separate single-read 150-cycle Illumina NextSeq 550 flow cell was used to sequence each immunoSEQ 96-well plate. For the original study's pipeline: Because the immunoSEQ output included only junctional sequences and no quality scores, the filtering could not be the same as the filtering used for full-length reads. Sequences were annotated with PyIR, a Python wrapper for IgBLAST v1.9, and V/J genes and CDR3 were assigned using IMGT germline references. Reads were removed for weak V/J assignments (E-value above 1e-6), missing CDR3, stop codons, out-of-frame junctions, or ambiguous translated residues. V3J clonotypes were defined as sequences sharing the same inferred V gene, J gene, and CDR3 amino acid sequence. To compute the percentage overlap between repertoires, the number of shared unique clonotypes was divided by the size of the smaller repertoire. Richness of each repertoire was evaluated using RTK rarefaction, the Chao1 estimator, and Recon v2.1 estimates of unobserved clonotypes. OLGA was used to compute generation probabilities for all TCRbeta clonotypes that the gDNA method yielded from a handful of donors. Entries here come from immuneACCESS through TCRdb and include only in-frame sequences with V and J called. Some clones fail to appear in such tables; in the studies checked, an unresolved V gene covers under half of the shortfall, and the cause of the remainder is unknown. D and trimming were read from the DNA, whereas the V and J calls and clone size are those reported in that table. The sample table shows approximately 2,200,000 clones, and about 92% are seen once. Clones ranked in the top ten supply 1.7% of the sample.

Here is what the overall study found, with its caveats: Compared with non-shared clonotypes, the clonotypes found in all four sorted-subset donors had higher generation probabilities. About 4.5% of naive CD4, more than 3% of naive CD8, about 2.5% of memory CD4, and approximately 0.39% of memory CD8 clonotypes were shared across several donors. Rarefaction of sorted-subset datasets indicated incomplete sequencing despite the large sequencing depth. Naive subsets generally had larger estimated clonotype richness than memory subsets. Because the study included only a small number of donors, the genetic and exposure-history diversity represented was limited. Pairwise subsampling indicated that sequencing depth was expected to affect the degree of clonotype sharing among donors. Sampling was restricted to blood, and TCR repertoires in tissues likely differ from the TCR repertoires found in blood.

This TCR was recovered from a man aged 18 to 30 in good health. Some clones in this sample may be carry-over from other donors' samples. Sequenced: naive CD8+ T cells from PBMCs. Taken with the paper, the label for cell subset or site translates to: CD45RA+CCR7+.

The CDR3 is CASNPEPTPNYGYTF. The nucleotide sequence reads TGTGCCAGCAACCCCGAACCGACACCGAACTATGGCTACACCTTC. Rearrangement joined TRBV28 to TRBJ1-2; confidence is insufficient to name the D gene. From its cysteine to its phenylalanine, the CDR3 spans 15 amino acids. Just CDR3 DNA is preserved here, 45 bases in frame from base 1. From a lookup of the germline V gene, CDR1 and CDR2 are MDHEN and SYDVKM. V loses 7 bases of germline sequence and J loses 2 bases, and the interval between the two ends is 17 bases.